The 14 T cell receptor beta chains in this list originate from one sample, sequenced in a study of blood T cell repertoires in COVID-19. TCRdb's copy holds only in-frame clones and misses some; the assay was immunoSEQ multiplex PCR. This sample has a few hundred thousand clones, with 84% found just once. Sequenced: peripheral blood. Receptors originate from a person between 65 and 79 years old with COVID-19, enrolled during active disease.

The gene calls are TRBV6-5 and TRBJ1-6; no firm D call. V dropped 2 bases and J dropped 0 bases, with 8 bases sitting between them. Germline V CDR1 and CDR2: MNHEY, SVGAGI. This CDR3 region has 16 residues. CDR3 sequence reads: CASSYEHSSYNSPLHF. DNA for the CDR3: TGTGCCAGCAGTTACGAACACAGCTCCTATAATTCACCCCTCCACTTT.

This clone has just one count. This chain joins TRBV28 and TRBJ2-7, with TRBD1 matching 8 bases. Germline CDR1 MDHEN, CDR2 SYDVKM. Trimming removed 6 bases from V and 6 bases from J; junction bases left unmatched: 10. This CDR3 spans 14 amino acids. CDR3: CASSVGTGGFEQYF. The CDR3 bases are TGTGCCAGCAGCGTAGGGACAGGTGGATTCGAGCAGTACTTC.

The table lists this clone with a count of one. V gene TRBV9 combines with J gene TRBJ2-3; TRBD2 matches at 9 bases. V lost 5 bases to trimming and J lost 3 bases; unmatched junction nucleotides: 16. Germline CDR1 SGDLS, CDR2 YYNGEE. The CDR3 sequence is 18 residues long. Here the CDR3 reads CASSRGGIAGVRTDTQYF. In DNA form, the CDR3 reads TGTGCCAGCAGTCGCGGAGGGATAGCGGGAGTTAGAACAGATACGCAGTATTTT.

V gene TRBV6-6 combines with J gene TRBJ2-3; possible D gene TRBD2, 5 bases. Germline values: CDR1 MNHNY, CDR2 SVGAGI (reference sequence). This CDR3 comprises 15 residues. The V and J ends lost 4 bases and 1 base respectively, with 12 bases between them. The CDR3 protein is CASSWGRSGTDTQYF. The CDR3 DNA reads as TGTGCCAGCAGTTGGGGTCGTAGCGGCACAGATACGCAGTATTTT.

The chain is built from TRBV7-2 and TRBJ2-1; the match to TRBD2 covers 8 bases. V gave up 3 bases and J gave up 1 base; unmatched junction bases: 14. From germline, CDR1 is SGHTA and CDR2 FQGNSA. The CDR3 spans 19 residues. The CDR3 nucleotides read TGTGCCAGCAGCTTCACCCGGGGGCGCGGGGGGTATTCCTACAATGAGCAGTTCTTC. Translated, it gives CASSFTRGRGGYSYNEQFF.

V and J are TRBV19 and TRBJ2-5; TRBD2 matches 15 bases. CDR1 is LNHDA, CDR2 SQIVND, per germline (reference sequence). V shed 5 bases, J shed 6 bases, and the junction held 7 bases outside the gene matches. The CDR3 is made up of 16 amino acids. CDR3 loop: CASSSRGTSGRKTQYF. CDR3 nucleotide sequence: TGTGCCAGTAGTTCCCGTGGGACTAGCGGGAGGAAGACCCAGTACTTC.

This sequence joins TRBV6-5 and TRBJ1-1; D ambiguous. Germline V gives CDR1 MNHEY, CDR2 SVGAGI. V lost 2 bases to trimming and J lost 11 bases, with 21 bases between them. The CDR3 extends over 15 amino acids. CDR3 DNA: TGTGCCAGCAGTTACATATTTGGAAGGGCAGAGGGTGCTTTCTTT. It translates to CASSYIFGRAEGAFF.

With regard to this clone: This sample also contains other DNA sequences that code for the same CDR3. The rearrangement uses TRBV11-1 and TRBJ2-3, with D unclear. The CDR3 runs to 13 residues. CDR1 is SGHAT and CDR2 is FQDESV in the germline V gene (reference sequence). Deletions cut 3 bases from V and 1 base from J, with 5 bases between. In DNA, the CDR3 is TGTGCCAGCAGCTTGGAGCGCACAGATACGCAGTATTTT. As protein: CASSLERTDTQYF.

This CDR3 reads CAISARSGSSYNEQFF. DNA of the CDR3: TGTGCCATCAGTGCTCGTTCCGGGAGTTCCTACAATGAGCAGTTCTTC. The chain recombines TRBV10-3 with TRBJ2-1; D is possibly TRBD2 (6 bases). Trimming removed 4 bases from V and 1 base from J, with 14 bases in between. Germline CDR1 and CDR2: ENHRY and SYGVKD. The CDR3 length is 16 residues.

V is TRBV14 and J is TRBJ2-3; TRBD1 matches at 11 bases. J lost 5 bases, V lost 5 bases, and 9 bases had no gene match. Per the germline V gene, CDR1 is SGHDN and CDR2 is FVKESK. This CDR3 is 16 amino acids long. CDR3 protein: CASSAPGQGVLDTQYF. CDR3 DNA: TGTGCCAGCAGCGCCCCGGGACAGGGGGTGTTAGATACGCAGTATTTT.

The chain recombines TRBV2 with TRBJ1-1; 11 bases are a match to TRBD1. The CDR3 length is 17 residues. Germline loops: CDR1 SNHLY, CDR2 FYNNEI. The V and J ends lost 5 bases and 0 bases, in that order; junction bases with no gene match: 8. The CDR3 nucleotides are TGTGCCAGCAGTAAAAGGACAGGGGGCGGCTTGAACACTGAAGCTTTCTTT. Amino acids: CASSKRTGGGLNTEAFF.

This sequence joins TRBV9 and TRBJ1-3; D remains unclear. V was clipped by 0 bases and J by 0 bases, with 4 bases between them. Germline loops: CDR1 SGDLS, CDR2 YYNGEE. There are 14 residues in the CDR3. CDR3 in DNA: TGTGCCAGCAGCGTAGGCAGCTCTGGAAACACCATATATTTT. Protein: CASSVGSSGNTIYF.

This chain uses TRBV10-3 with TRBJ1-6; the match to TRBD1 covers 8 bases. The CDR3 covers 14 residues. CDR1 and CDR2 from the germline V gene are ENHRY and SYGVKD. Trimming cost V 6 bases and J 14 bases; bases outside gene matches: 12. CDR3 amino acids: CAISPGQGVFALHF. CDR3 sequence (DNA): TGTGCCATCAGCCCTGGACAGGGCGTCTTCGCCCTCCACTTT.

The chain's CDR3 is CASSLARLAGVDEQFF. In DNA form, the CDR3 reads TGCGCCAGCAGCTTGGCCAGGCTAGCGGGGGTCGATGAGCAGTTCTTC. The chain couples TRBV5-1 to TRBJ2-1, with TRBD2 matching over 10 bases. The ends lost 0 bases at V and 8 bases at J; junction bases unmatched: 8. The CDR3 length is 16 residues. Germline assignment: CDR1 SGHRS and CDR2 YFSETQ.